This T cell receptor beta chain comes out of a study of shared clonotypes between healthy human individuals. It was around 180 ng DNA, some 30,000 T cell genomes, that sorted-subset replicate PCRs used. TCRdb's copy holds only in-frame clones and misses some; the assay was immunoSEQ multiplex PCR. The table has some 87,000 clones, almost 70% seen once. Combining CD45RO+ cells with CCR7-negative CD45RA+ TemRA cells gave CD8 memory. Losses at the gene ends were 4 bases for V and 3 bases for J; bases not matched to a gene: 5. There are 14 residues in the CDR3. CDR1 is MNHEY, CDR2 SMNVEV, per germline (reference sequence).

The chain employs TRBV27 and TRBJ2-5; 7 nucleotides match TRBD1. Sequenced: memory CD8+ T cells sorted from blood. Sample subset: CD45RO+ cells pooled with CCR7-negative TemRA cells. This receptor was identified in a man aged 25-45 years in good health. CDR3 nucleotide sequence: TGTGCCAGCAGTTCCATCGGGACAGAAGAGACCCAGTACTTC. Residues: CASSSIGTEETQYF.